These T cell receptor beta chains were read from a single sample in a study of spatial heterogeneity in lung cancer. TCRdb redid the calling of the 5' RACE reads with MiXCR, one entry per CDR3 protein. In the table there are roughly 10,000 distinct CDR3 sequences, roughly 3.7% of which are singletons. The starting material was PBMCs, obtained at surgery. The receptors come from a female donor with early-stage non-small cell lung cancer. The CDR3 runs from the conserved cysteine through the conserved F or W. The order of the fields is J gene, V gene, D gene, clone size, CDR3 DNA, CDR3 protein. The D gene is left open where the match is weak. Size tells how often a clone was seen (once, few, many) or the class of an expanded clone, and some rows leave it out.

J: TRBJ2-7
V: TRBV12-1
D: .
size: .
DNA: TGTGCCAGCAGCTTTGAAAGGGACGCCACCTACGAGCAGTACTTC
CDR3: CASSFERDATYEQYF

J: TRBJ1-6
V: TRBV6-1
D: .
size: few
DNA: TGTGCCAGCAGTGGGGGTGGCAGGGCTTCCTATAATTCACCCCTCCACTTT
CDR3: CASSGGGRASYNSPLHF

J: TRBJ2-3
V: TRBV20-1
D: TRBD2
size: .
DNA: TGCAGTGCTAGATCCGGGACTAGCGGGAGAGAAGATACGCAGTATTTT
CDR3: CSARSGTSGREDTQYF

J: TRBJ2-1
V: TRBV4-3
D: TRBD2
size: .
DNA: TGCGCCAGCAGCCCGGGGCTAGCGGGGGGCAATGAGCAGTTCTTC
CDR3: CASSPGLAGGNEQFF

J: TRBJ2-7
V: TRBV28
D: TRBD1
size: medium-sized
DNA: TGTGCCAGCAGTTTAGGGACAGGGGACTCCTACGAGCAGTACTTC
CDR3: CASSLGTGDSYEQYF

J: TRBJ1-1
V: TRBV12-3/TRBV12-4
D: .
size: many
DNA: TGTGCCAGCAGTTTACGACAGCTCACTGAAGCTTTCTTT
CDR3: CASSLRQLTEAFF

J: TRBJ2-7
V: TRBV27
D: TRBD1
size: few
DNA: TGTGCCAGCAGTTTAGAGACAGGGTACGAGCAGTACTTC
CDR3: CASSLETGYEQYF

J: TRBJ2-3
V: TRBV12-5
D: .
size: .
DNA: TGTGCTAGTGGTTTGGGGGCCGAAAATACGCAGTATTTT
CDR3: CASGLGAENTQYF

J: TRBJ2-4
V: TRBV18
D: TRBD1
size: many
DNA: TGTGCCAGCTCACACCGGGACAGGGTATCAAACATTCAGTACTTC
CDR3: CASSHRDRVSNIQYF

J: TRBJ2-7
V: TRBV6-2/TRBV6-3
D: .
size: few
DNA: TGTGCCAGCTTGAGGGCGGGAACCTACGAGCAGTACTTC
CDR3: CASLRAGTYEQYF

J: TRBJ1-2
V: TRBV29-1
D: TRBD1
size: many
DNA: TGCAGCGTTGAACTTCAGGGGGCTGGCTACACCTTC
CDR3: CSVELQGAGYTF

J: TRBJ2-5
V: TRBV12-3/TRBV12-4
D: .
size: many
DNA: TGTGCCAGCAGTTTCACTAGTTTCTCCGGGACCCAGTACTTC
CDR3: CASSFTSFSGTQYF

J: TRBJ2-6
V: TRBV6-2/TRBV6-3
D: .
size: .
DNA: TGTGCCAGCAGAATGACGGGGTACTCTGGGGCCAACGTCCTGACTTTC
CDR3: CASRMTGYSGANVLTF

J: TRBJ2-1
V: TRBV20-1
D: .
size: many
DNA: TGCAGTGCTAGAGATGGAGGGGTCCCCCTCAATGAGCAGTTCTTC
CDR3: CSARDGGVPLNEQFF

J: TRBJ1-4
V: TRBV5-4
D: .
size: many
DNA: TGTGCCAGCAGCTTCGGACCCAATGAAAAACTGTTTTTT
CDR3: CASSFGPNEKLFF

J: TRBJ2-2
V: TRBV7-9
D: .
size: many
DNA: TGTGCCAGCAGCTTGGGGCAATCCACCGGGGAGCTGTTTTTT
CDR3: CASSLGQSTGELFF

J: TRBJ1-4
V: TRBV27
D: TRBD1
size: many
DNA: TGTGCCAGCAGTTCCCTGACAGGGCAAGCTAATGAAAAACTGTTTTTT
CDR3: CASSSLTGQANEKLFF

J: TRBJ1-1
V: TRBV20-1
D: .
size: many
DNA: TGCAGTGCTAGCACCCAGGGGCCAGCTTTCTTT
CDR3: CSASTQGPAFF

J: TRBJ1-4
V: TRBV12-3/TRBV12-4
D: .
size: many
DNA: TGTGCCAGCAGCATCCTTCGGGGGGAGGTGTTTTTT
CDR3: CASSILRGEVFF

J: TRBJ2-5
V: TRBV7-2
D: .
size: many
DNA: TGTGCCAGCAGCTCAAGAGACTGGGGGGTATCCCGTAAAGAGACCCAGTACTTC
CDR3: CASSSRDWGVSRKETQYF

J: TRBJ1-5
V: TRBV6-6
D: .
size: many
DNA: TGTGCCAGCAGTTACTCAGGGACTCCCCAGCATTTT
CDR3: CASSYSGTPQHF

J: TRBJ2-3
V: TRBV3-1
D: TRBD2
size: many
DNA: TGTGCCAGCAGCCAAAGCGGGATAGATACGCAGTATTTT
CDR3: CASSQSGIDTQYF

J: TRBJ2-1
V: TRBV10-3
D: .
size: .
DNA: TGTGCCATCAGTGAGCAAGAAGGCCTGGGAAGAGAGCAGTTCTTC
CDR3: CAISEQEGLGREQFF

J: TRBJ1-4
V: TRBV10-3
D: .
size: many
DNA: TGTGCCATCAGTGAGTCGGGCGCGGAGGAAAAACTGTTTTTT
CDR3: CAISESGAEEKLFF

J: TRBJ2-7
V: TRBV2
D: TRBD2
size: many
DNA: TGTGCCAGCAGTGAAAGCCTAGCGGAACGCTACGAGCAGTACTTC
CDR3: CASSESLAERYEQYF

J: TRBJ1-5
V: TRBV20-1
D: TRBD1
size: many
DNA: TGCAGTGCTAGAGGGACAGGGAACCAGCCCCAGCATTTT
CDR3: CSARGTGNQPQHF

J: TRBJ1-2
V: TRBV7-9
D: TRBD1
size: many
DNA: TGTGCCAGCAGCCCCCCGGACAGGGCCTATGGCTACACCTTC
CDR3: CASSPPDRAYGYTF

J: TRBJ1-1
V: TRBV3-1
D: .
size: many
DNA: TGTGCCAGCAGCCAAGATGGGTCCGGGAGGGAAGCTTTCTTT
CDR3: CASSQDGSGREAFF

J: TRBJ2-7
V: TRBV7-6
D: .
size: .
DNA: TGTGCCAGCAGCCCCCGGGAGCAGTACGAGCAGTACTTC
CDR3: CASSPREQYEQYF

J: TRBJ1-6
V: TRBV20-1
D: TRBD1
size: few
DNA: TGCAGTGCTAGAGAGGTGGGACAGGCGAGCTCCTATAATTCACCCCTCCACTTT
CDR3: CSAREVGQASSYNSPLHF

J: TRBJ2-6
V: TRBV7-9
D: .
size: many
DNA: TGTGCCAGCAGCTTACGAGGATCTGGGGCCAACGTCCTGACTTTC
CDR3: CASSLRGSGANVLTF

J: TRBJ2-7
V: TRBV6-6
D: .
size: .
DNA: TGTGCCAGCAGTACAGGGCCATCCTACGAGCAGTACTTC
CDR3: CASSTGPSYEQYF

J: TRBJ2-2
V: TRBV7-2
D: TRBD2
size: many
DNA: TGTGCCAGCAGCCCCGCCCGCTACCGCCAGCGGGGGGGAACCGGGGAGCTGTTTTTT
CDR3: CASSPARYRQRGGTGELFF

J: TRBJ2-1
V: TRBV5-6
D: .
size: many
DNA: TGTGCCAGCAGCTTGGCATGGGGGTCCTACAATGAGCAGTTCTTC
CDR3: CASSLAWGSYNEQFF

J: TRBJ2-7
V: TRBV9
D: .
size: many
DNA: TGTGCCAGCAGCGCAGGACAGTTAAGCTCCTACGAGCAGTACTTC
CDR3: CASSAGQLSSYEQYF

J: TRBJ2-7
V: TRBV20-1
D: .
size: many
DNA: TGCAGTGCTGGGAGTGGGGCGGAGAATACCGAGCAGTACTTC
CDR3: CSAGSGAENTEQYF

J: TRBJ1-5
V: TRBV5-6
D: TRBD1
size: many
DNA: TGTGCCAGCAGCTTGGGGCACAGGGGAGATTATCAGCCCCAGCATTTT
CDR3: CASSLGHRGDYQPQHF

J: TRBJ2-5
V: TRBV13
D: .
size: many
DNA: TGTGCCAGCAGCTTGGCGGGGGACAGCCAAGAGACCCAGTACTTC
CDR3: CASSLAGDSQETQYF

J: TRBJ2-7
V: TRBV20-1
D: TRBD2
size: many
DNA: TGCAGTGCTAGCGGGGGGGCCCGCGAGCAGTACTTC
CDR3: CSASGGAREQYF

J: TRBJ1-2
V: TRBV20-1
D: .
size: many
DNA: TGCAGTGCTAGAGATGACAACTATGGCTACACCTTC
CDR3: CSARDDNYGYTF